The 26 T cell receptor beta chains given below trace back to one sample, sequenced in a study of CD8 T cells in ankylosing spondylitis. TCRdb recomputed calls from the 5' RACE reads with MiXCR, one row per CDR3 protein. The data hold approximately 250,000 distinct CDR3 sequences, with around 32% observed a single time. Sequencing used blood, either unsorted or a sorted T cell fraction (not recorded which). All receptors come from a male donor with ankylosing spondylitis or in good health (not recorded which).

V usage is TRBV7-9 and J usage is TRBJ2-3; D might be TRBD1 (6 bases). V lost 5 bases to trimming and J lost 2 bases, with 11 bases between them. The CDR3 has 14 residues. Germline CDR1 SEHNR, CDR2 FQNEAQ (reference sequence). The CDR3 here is CASSRDTDTDTQYF. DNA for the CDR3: TGTGCCAGCAGCCGGGACACGGACACAGATACGCAGTATTTT. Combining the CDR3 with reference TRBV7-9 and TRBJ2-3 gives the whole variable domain DTGVSQNPRHKITKRGQNVTFRCDPISEHNRLYWYRQTLGQGPEFLTYFQNEAQLEKSRLLSDRFSAERPKGSFSTLEIQRTEQGDSAMYLCASSRDTDTDTQYFGPGTRLTVL.

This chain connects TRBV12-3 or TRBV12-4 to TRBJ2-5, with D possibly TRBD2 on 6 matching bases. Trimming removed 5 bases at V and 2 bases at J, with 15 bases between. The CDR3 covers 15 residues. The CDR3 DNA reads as TGTGCCAGCAGTCTTACCGGGACTCGTCAAGAGACCCAGTACTTC. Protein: CASSLTGTRQETQYF.

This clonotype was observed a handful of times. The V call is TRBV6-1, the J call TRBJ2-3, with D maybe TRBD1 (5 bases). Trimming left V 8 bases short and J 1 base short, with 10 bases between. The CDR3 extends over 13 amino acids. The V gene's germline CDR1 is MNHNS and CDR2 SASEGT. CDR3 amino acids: CASHRSRTDTQYF. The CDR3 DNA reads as TGTGCCAGCCACAGGTCACGCACAGATACGCAGTATTTT.

The CDR3 DNA sequence: TGCAGTGCTCGAGGCCCGCGGGATACGCAGTATTTT. Its protein is CSARGPRDTQYF. This rearrangement joins TRBV20-1 to TRBJ2-3, with D uncertain. Trimming cost V 5 bases and J 6 bases, with 12 bases left between them. Germline V gives CDR1 DFQATT, CDR2 SNEGSKA (reference sequence). The CDR3 is 12 residues long.

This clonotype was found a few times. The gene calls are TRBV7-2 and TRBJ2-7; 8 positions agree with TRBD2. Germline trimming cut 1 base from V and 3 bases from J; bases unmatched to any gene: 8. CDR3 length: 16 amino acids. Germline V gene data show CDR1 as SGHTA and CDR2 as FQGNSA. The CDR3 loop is CASSLVRAGGRYEQYF. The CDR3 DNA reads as TGTGCCAGCAGCTTAGTCCGGGCGGGGGGCCGCTACGAGCAGTACTTC.

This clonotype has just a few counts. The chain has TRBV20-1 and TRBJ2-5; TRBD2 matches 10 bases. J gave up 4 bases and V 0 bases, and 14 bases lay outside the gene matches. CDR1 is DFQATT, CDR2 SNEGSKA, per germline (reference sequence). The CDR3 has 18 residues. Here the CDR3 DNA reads TGCAGTGCTAGAGATTCGGCTAGCGGGGGCTATGGGGGAGAGACCCAGTACTTC. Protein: CSARDSASGGYGGETQYF.

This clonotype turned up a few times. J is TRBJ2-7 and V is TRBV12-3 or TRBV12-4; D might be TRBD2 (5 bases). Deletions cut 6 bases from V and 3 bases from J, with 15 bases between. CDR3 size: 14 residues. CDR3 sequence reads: CASSPSQEVYEQYF. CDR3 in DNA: TGTGCCAGCAGCCCTAGTCAGGAGGTCTACGAGCAGTACTTC.

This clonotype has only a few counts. CDR3 nucleotide sequence: TGTGCCAGCAGTTACGATAGACTAGCGGCAAGCTCCTACAATGAGCAGTTCTTC. It translates to CASSYDRLAASSYNEQFF. The chain uses TRBV6-5 and TRBJ2-1; 9 nucleotides match TRBD2. CDR1 and CDR2 from the germline V gene are MNHEY and SVGAGI. The J segment lost 0 bases and the V segment lost 2 bases, leaving 8 bases of the junction unmatched. CDR3 length: 18 amino acids.

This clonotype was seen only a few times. The CDR3 nucleotides read TGTGCCAGCAGCCCTCCGGGACTAGCGGGGGCAGAGACCCAGTACTTC. It specifies CASSPPGLAGAETQYF. The chain combines TRBV11-2 with TRBJ2-5; 14 bases map to TRBD2. CDR1 is SGHAT, CDR2 FQNNGV, per germline. This CDR3 has 16 residues. V shed 5 bases and J 4 bases; nucleotides not matched to a gene: 6.

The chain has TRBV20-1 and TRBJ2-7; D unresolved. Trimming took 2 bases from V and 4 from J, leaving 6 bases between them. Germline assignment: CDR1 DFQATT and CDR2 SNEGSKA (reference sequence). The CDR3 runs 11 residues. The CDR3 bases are TGCAGTGCTAGACTAGGTTACGAGCAGTACTTC. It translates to CSARLGYEQYF.

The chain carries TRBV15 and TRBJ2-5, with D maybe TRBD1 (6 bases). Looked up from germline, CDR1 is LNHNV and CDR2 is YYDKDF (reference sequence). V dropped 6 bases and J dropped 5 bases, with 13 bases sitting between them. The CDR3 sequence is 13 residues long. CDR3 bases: TGTGCCACCAGGGAAACAGGGCTGGAGACCCAGTACTTC. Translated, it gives CATRETGLETQYF.

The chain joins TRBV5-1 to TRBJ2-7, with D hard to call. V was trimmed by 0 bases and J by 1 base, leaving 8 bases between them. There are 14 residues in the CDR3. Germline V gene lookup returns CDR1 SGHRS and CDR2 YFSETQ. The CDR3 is CASSLGPESYEQYF. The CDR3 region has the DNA TGCGCCAGCAGCTTGGGTCCTGAATCCTACGAGCAGTACTTC.

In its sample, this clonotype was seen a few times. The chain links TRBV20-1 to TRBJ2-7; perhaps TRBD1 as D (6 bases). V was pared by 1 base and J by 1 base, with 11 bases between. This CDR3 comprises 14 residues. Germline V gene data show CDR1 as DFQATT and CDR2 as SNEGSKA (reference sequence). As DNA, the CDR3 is TGCAGTGCTAGAGCAGTACAGGGATCCTACGAGCAGTACTTC. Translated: CSARAVQGSYEQYF.

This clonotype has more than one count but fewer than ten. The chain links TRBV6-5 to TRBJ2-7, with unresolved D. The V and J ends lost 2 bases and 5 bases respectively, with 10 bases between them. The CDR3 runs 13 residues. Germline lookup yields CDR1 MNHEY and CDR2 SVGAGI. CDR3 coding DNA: TGTGCCAGCAGTTACGGGGTTCTCGACGAGCAGTACTTC. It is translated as CASSYGVLDEQYF.

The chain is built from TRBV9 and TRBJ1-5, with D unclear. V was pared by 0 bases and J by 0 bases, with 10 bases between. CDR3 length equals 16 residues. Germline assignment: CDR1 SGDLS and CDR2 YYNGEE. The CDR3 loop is CASSVDPLNSNQPQHF. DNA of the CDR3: TGTGCCAGCAGCGTAGACCCCCTCAATAGCAATCAGCCCCAGCATTTT.

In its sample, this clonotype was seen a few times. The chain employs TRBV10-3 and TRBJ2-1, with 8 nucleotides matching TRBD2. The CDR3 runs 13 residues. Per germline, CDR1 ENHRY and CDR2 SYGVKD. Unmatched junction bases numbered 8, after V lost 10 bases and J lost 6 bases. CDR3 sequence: CATDGGAGNEQFF. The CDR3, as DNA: TGTGCCACCGACGGGGGGGCGGGCAATGAGCAGTTCTTC.

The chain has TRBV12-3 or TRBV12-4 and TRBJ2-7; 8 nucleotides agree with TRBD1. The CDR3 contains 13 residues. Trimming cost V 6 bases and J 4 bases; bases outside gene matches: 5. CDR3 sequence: CASRGTGEYEQYF. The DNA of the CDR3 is TGTGCCAGCAGGGGGACAGGCGAGTACGAGCAGTACTTC.

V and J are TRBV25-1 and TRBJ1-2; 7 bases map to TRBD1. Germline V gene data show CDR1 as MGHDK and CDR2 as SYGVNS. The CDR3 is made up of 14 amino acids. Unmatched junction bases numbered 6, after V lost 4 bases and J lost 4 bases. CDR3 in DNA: TGTGCCAGCAGTGCCACCCAGGGGGGCTATGGCTACACCTTC. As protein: CASSATQGGYGYTF.

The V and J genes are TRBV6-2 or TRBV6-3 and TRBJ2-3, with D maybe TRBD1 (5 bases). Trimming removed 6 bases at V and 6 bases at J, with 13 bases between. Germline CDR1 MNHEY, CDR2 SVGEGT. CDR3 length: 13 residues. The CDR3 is CASSPRAQDTQYF. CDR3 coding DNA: TGTGCCAGCAGCCCCAGGGCGCAGGATACGCAGTATTTT.

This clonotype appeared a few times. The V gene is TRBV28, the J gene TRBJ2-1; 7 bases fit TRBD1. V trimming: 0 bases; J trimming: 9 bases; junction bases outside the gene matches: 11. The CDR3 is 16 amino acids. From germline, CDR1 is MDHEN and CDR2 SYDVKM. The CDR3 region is CASSLWSGTDPGEQFF. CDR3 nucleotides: TGTGCCAGCAGTTTATGGTCTGGGACAGACCCTGGTGAGCAGTTCTTC.

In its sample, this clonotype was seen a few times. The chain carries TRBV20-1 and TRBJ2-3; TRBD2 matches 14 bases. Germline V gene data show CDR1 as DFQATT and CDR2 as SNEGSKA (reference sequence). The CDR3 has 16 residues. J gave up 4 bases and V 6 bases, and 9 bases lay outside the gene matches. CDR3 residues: CSATSGGARGPDTQYF. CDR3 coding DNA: TGCAGTGCGACTAGCGGGGGGGCCAGGGGGCCAGATACGCAGTATTTT.

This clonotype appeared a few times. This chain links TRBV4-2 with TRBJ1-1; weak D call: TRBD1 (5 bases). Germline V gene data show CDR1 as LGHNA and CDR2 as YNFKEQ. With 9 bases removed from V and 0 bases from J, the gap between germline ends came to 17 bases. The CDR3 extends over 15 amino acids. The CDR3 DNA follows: TGTGCCAGTAAATACAGGACTAACATGAACACTGAAGCTTTCTTT. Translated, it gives CASKYRTNMNTEAFF.

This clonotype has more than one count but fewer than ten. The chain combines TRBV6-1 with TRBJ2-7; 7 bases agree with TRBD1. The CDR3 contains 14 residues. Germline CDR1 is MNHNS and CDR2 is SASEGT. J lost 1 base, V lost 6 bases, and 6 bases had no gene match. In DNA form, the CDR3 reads TGTGCCAGCAGCCGGGACAGATTTTCCTACGAGCAGTACTTC. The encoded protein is CASSRDRFSYEQYF.

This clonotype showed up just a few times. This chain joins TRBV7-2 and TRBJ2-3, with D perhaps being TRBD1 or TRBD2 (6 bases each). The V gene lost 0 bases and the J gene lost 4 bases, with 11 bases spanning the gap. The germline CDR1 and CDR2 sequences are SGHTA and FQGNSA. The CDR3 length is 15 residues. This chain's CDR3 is CASSLAGGPPDTQYF. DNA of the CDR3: TGTGCCAGCAGCTTAGCGGGGGGCCCCCCAGATACGCAGTATTTT.

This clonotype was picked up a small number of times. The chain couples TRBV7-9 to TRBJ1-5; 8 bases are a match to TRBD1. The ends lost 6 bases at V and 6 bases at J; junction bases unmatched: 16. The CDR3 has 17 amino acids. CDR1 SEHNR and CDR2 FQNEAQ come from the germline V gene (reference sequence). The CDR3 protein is CASSLGGGQGGGQPQHF. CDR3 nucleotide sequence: TGTGCCAGCAGTCTAGGTGGAGGACAGGGAGGGGGTCAGCCCCAGCATTTT.

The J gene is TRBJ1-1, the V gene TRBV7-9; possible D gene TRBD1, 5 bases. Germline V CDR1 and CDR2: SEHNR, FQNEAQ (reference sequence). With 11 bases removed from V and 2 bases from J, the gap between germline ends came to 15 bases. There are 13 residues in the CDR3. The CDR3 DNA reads TGTGCCGCTGGGAGGGACGGTAACACTGAAGCTTTCTTT. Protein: CAAGRDGNTEAFF.